Listed below are T cell receptor beta chains from one sample, sequenced in a study of T-cell reconstitution after alpha-beta-depleted transplantation in children. TCRdb used MiXCR to reprocess the PCR reads, holding one entry per CDR3 protein. The sample lists fewer than 150,000 distinct CDR3 sequences, more than 9.5% occurring once. The input for sequencing was PBMCs, mostly from graft donor cells, taken 180 days after TCRalphabeta/CD19-depleted stem cell transplant. The source of these receptors is a girl in the first two years of life who had a stem cell transplant for combined immunodeficiency, so the T cells may come from the graft donor. The CDR3 runs from the conserved cysteine through the conserved F or W. The D gene is left open where the match is weak. The size entry is marked missing in some rows and otherwise reads once, few, many or a size class.

CDR3nt: TGTGCCACCAGTGACCACAGGGGGCTGAAGAAGACCCAGTACTTC
CDR3aa: CATSDHRGLKKTQYF
d_gene: TRBD1
abundance: few
v_gene: TRBV24-1
j_gene: TRBJ2-5

CDR3nt: TGCGCCAGCAGCTTGGCCCGACAGGGTTCCACAGATACGCAGTATTTT
CDR3aa: CASSLARQGSTDTQYF
d_gene: TRBD1
abundance: -
v_gene: TRBV5-1
j_gene: TRBJ2-3

CDR3nt: TGTGCCAGCAGAGGACCTCGACAGGGAAATGAAAAACTGTTTTTT
CDR3aa: CASRGPRQGNEKLFF
d_gene: TRBD1
abundance: few
v_gene: TRBV6-1
j_gene: TRBJ1-4

CDR3nt: TGTGCCATCAGTGAGCCTGACAGGGGCACTGAAGCTTTCTTT
CDR3aa: CAISEPDRGTEAFF
d_gene: TRBD1
abundance: -
v_gene: TRBV10-3
j_gene: TRBJ1-1

CDR3nt: TGCAGTGCTGCCCAGGGCTATGCGAATTCACCCCTCCACTTT
CDR3aa: CSAAQGYANSPLHF
d_gene: -
abundance: -
v_gene: TRBV20-1
j_gene: TRBJ1-6

CDR3nt: TGTGCCAGCAGCTACGACAGTAACTATGGCTACACCTTC
CDR3aa: CASSYDSNYGYTF
d_gene: -
abundance: many
v_gene: TRBV5-6
j_gene: TRBJ1-2

CDR3nt: TGTGCCAGCAGTTTGACAGGGAACACTGAAGCTTTCTTT
CDR3aa: CASSLTGNTEAFF
d_gene: -
abundance: many
v_gene: TRBV6-5
j_gene: TRBJ1-1

CDR3nt: TGTGCCAGCTCACCTCTGCTTGAAGAGACCCAGTACTTC
CDR3aa: CASSPLLEETQYF
d_gene: -
abundance: -
v_gene: TRBV18
j_gene: TRBJ2-5

CDR3nt: TGTGCCAGCAGCTTAGGAGTAGGACAGGGCATGGAGTATGAGCAGTTCTTC
CDR3aa: CASSLGVGQGMEYEQFF
d_gene: TRBD1
abundance: -
v_gene: TRBV7-9
j_gene: TRBJ2-1

CDR3nt: TGTGCCATCAGTGAGAATCCGGGGGGGAATCAGCCCCAGCATTTT
CDR3aa: CAISENPGGNQPQHF
d_gene: -
abundance: many
v_gene: TRBV10-3
j_gene: TRBJ1-5

CDR3nt: TGTGCCATCAGTGAGTTACGACTAGCGGGAGATGAGCAGTTCTTC
CDR3aa: CAISELRLAGDEQFF
d_gene: TRBD2
abundance: -
v_gene: TRBV10-3
j_gene: TRBJ2-1

CDR3nt: TGCAGTGCTATGGGCCAGAACAATCAGCCCCAGCATTTT
CDR3aa: CSAMGQNNQPQHF
d_gene: -
abundance: -
v_gene: TRBV20-1
j_gene: TRBJ1-5

CDR3nt: TGTGCCATCAGTGAGCGAAAGGGGGTGGTTGAAGCTTTCTTT
CDR3aa: CAISERKGVVEAFF
d_gene: -
abundance: -
v_gene: TRBV10-3
j_gene: TRBJ1-1

CDR3nt: TGCGCCAGCAGCGCCGGGGGTCAAGAGACCCAGTACTTC
CDR3aa: CASSAGGQETQYF
d_gene: -
abundance: many
v_gene: TRBV5-1
j_gene: TRBJ2-5

CDR3nt: TGTGCCAGCAGCTTACACAGATACCCTGGGGGGGAGCTGTTTTTT
CDR3aa: CASSLHRYPGGELFF
d_gene: -
abundance: few
v_gene: TRBV11-1
j_gene: TRBJ2-2

CDR3nt: TGTGCCAGCAGCTTATGGACTGATAACACTGAAGCTTTCTTT
CDR3aa: CASSLWTDNTEAFF
d_gene: -
abundance: -
v_gene: TRBV7-2
j_gene: TRBJ1-1

CDR3nt: TGTGCCAGCAGTCTCAGGGGTCCAACTAATGAAAAACTGTTTTTT
CDR3aa: CASSLRGPTNEKLFF
d_gene: -
abundance: -
v_gene: TRBV6-1
j_gene: TRBJ1-4

CDR3nt: TGTGCCAGCAGTCCAAACCACGACAATCCGGCGCAGTATTTT
CDR3aa: CASSPNHDNPAQYF
d_gene: -
abundance: few
v_gene: TRBV12-3/TRBV12-4
j_gene: TRBJ2-3

CDR3nt: TGTGCCAGCAGTCGGGGTACCGGGGAGCTGTTTTTT
CDR3aa: CASSRGTGELFF
d_gene: -
abundance: many
v_gene: TRBV12-3/TRBV12-4
j_gene: TRBJ2-2

CDR3nt: TGTGCCAGCAGCTACGTGTGCGGGGCCTTGCCCGGGGAGCTGTTTTTT
CDR3aa: CASSYVCGALPGELFF
d_gene: -
abundance: -
v_gene: TRBV7-2
j_gene: TRBJ2-2

CDR3nt: TGCGCCAGCAGTCTAAGGGACAGCGGTTCCGCCGGGGAGCTGTTTTTT
CDR3aa: CASSLRDSGSAGELFF
d_gene: TRBD1
abundance: few
v_gene: TRBV5-1
j_gene: TRBJ2-2

CDR3nt: TGTGCCAGCAGCCCCCAGCGGGAGTGGGACACCGGGGAGCTGTTTTTT
CDR3aa: CASSPQREWDTGELFF
d_gene: TRBD2
abundance: many
v_gene: TRBV3-1
j_gene: TRBJ2-2

CDR3nt: TGCAGCGTTACCAGGGGTGCAGCGATGAACACTGAAGCTTTCTTT
CDR3aa: CSVTRGAAMNTEAFF
d_gene: -
abundance: -
v_gene: TRBV29-1
j_gene: TRBJ1-1

CDR3nt: TGTGCCAGCAGCCAAGATGGGGCTCTAACAGATACGCAGTATTTT
CDR3aa: CASSQDGALTDTQYF
d_gene: -
abundance: few
v_gene: TRBV14
j_gene: TRBJ2-3

CDR3nt: TGTGCCATGGGCCCGGGGACAGGGTGGGATCAGCCCCAGCATTTT
CDR3aa: CAMGPGTGWDQPQHF
d_gene: TRBD1
abundance: -
v_gene: TRBV10-3
j_gene: TRBJ1-5

CDR3nt: TGTGCCAGCAGCTCCATCGGGGGGGGTACAGATACGCAGTATTTT
CDR3aa: CASSSIGGGTDTQYF
d_gene: TRBD2
abundance: many
v_gene: TRBV7-3
j_gene: TRBJ2-3

CDR3nt: TGCAGTGCTAGAGATCCCCTCCGACAGGCCAATCAGCCCCAGCATTTT
CDR3aa: CSARDPLRQANQPQHF
d_gene: -
abundance: -
v_gene: TRBV20-1
j_gene: TRBJ1-5

CDR3nt: TGCGCCAGCAGCCTCCGGACATCAACTAATGAAAAACTGTTTTTT
CDR3aa: CASSLRTSTNEKLFF
d_gene: -
abundance: few
v_gene: TRBV4-3
j_gene: TRBJ1-4

CDR3nt: TGCGCCAGCAGCCCCGCGCCCAGGGACATCTACGAGCAGTACTTC
CDR3aa: CASSPAPRDIYEQYF
d_gene: -
abundance: many
v_gene: TRBV4-3
j_gene: TRBJ2-7

CDR3nt: TGCAGTGCTTCACAGGGTCGGAGTGTCATAGAGACCCAGTACTTC
CDR3aa: CSASQGRSVIETQYF
d_gene: -
abundance: -
v_gene: TRBV20-1
j_gene: TRBJ2-5

CDR3nt: TGTGCCAGCACCAGTCGATTCAACGTCCTGACTTTC
CDR3aa: CASTSRFNVLTF
d_gene: -
abundance: -
v_gene: TRBV25-1
j_gene: TRBJ2-6

CDR3nt: TGTGCCAGCAGCTTAGGGTCAGGGCTAGGGAATGAGCAGTTCTTC
CDR3aa: CASSLGSGLGNEQFF
d_gene: -
abundance: -
v_gene: TRBV13
j_gene: TRBJ2-1